A selection of T cell receptor beta chains follows, all from one sample in a study of blood T cell repertoires in COVID-19. Clones were sequenced by immunoSEQ multiplex PCR, and TCRdb holds only the in-frame ones, with some missing. Of some 180,000 clones in the sample, about 88% were seen once. Source material: PBMCs or T cells enriched from blood (not recorded which). These receptors came from a woman in her thirties or forties in a cohort exposed to, infected with or recovered from COVID-19 (not recorded which). Both conserved end residues are part of each CDR3. A D gene is named only where the DNA matches it firmly. Not every row has a clone size; where given, it reads once, few, many or a size class.

abundance | d_gene | j_gene | v_gene | CDR3nt | CDR3aa
- | TRBD1 | TRBJ2-5 | TRBV23-1 | TGCGCCACCGGGACAGCCCAAGAGACCCAGTACTTC | CATGTAQETQYF
- | - | TRBJ1-6 | TRBV4-3 | TGCGCCAGCAGCCAAGTAAGCGACAGAACATCACCCCTCCACTTT | CASSQVSDRTSPLHF
- | - | TRBJ1-5 | TRBV7-9 | TGTGCCAGCAGCTTCCGGGACACTAATCAGCCCCAGCATTTT | CASSFRDTNQPQHF
once | TRBD1 | TRBJ2-1 | TRBV7-2 | TGTGCCAGCAGCTTACCCGGGACAGGGGTCGATGAGCAGTTCTTC | CASSLPGTGVDEQFF
once | - | TRBJ1-1 | TRBV19 | TGTGCCAGCCTGTTCCAGGGTGCTACTGAAGCTTTCTTT | CASLFQGATEAFF
- | TRBD1 | TRBJ2-7 | TRBV11-3 | TGTGCCAGCAGCTTAGCTACAGGGGGCTACGAGCAGTACTTC | CASSLATGGYEQYF
- | - | TRBJ1-3 | TRBV13 | TGTGCCAGCAGCCACACCGAAAACCTCTACACCATATATTTT | CASSHTENLYTIYF
- | - | TRBJ2-6 | TRBV27 | TGTGCCAGCAGTTTATTTTGGGGGGCTGGGGCCAACGTCCTGACTTTC | CASSLFWGAGANVLTF
- | - | TRBJ1-1 | TRBV11-2 | TGTGCCAGCAGCTTTTCAGAGGACACTGAAGCTTTCTTT | CASSFSEDTEAFF
- | - | TRBJ1-4 | TRBV30 | TGTGCCTGGAGTGTAGCCGGGGGACTGGGAGGTTGGAATGAAAAACTGTTTTTT | CAWSVAGGLGGWNEKLFF
- | - | TRBJ2-7 | TRBV7-9 | TGCGCCAGCAGCTTAGCGATCCCTTCAGTGGAGCAGTACTTC | CASSLAIPSVEQYF
many | - | TRBJ2-1 | TRBV6-6 | TGTGCCAGCAGTTACTGGGGGACATTAGCTTACAATGAGCAGTTCTTC | CASSYWGTLAYNEQFF
- | - | TRBJ1-1 | TRBV4-3 | TGCGCCAGCAGCCTATGGGGGAGGGAGGACACTGAAGCTTTCTTT | CASSLWGREDTEAFF
- | TRBD2 | TRBJ2-7 | TRBV29-1 | TGCAGCGCTGGAAGCGGGGGAGCCTACGAGCAGTACTTC | CSAGSGGAYEQYF
few | - | TRBJ1-2 | TRBV29-1 | TGCAGCGTTGTTCCCGGCGGTGAAAACTATGGCTACACCTTC | CSVVPGGENYGYTF
- | TRBD2 | TRBJ2-3 | TRBV6-5 | TGTGCCAGCGCACTCAGCGGGAGCGCGGCGCAGTATTTT | CASALSGSAAQYF
- | TRBD1 | TRBJ2-7 | TRBV6-5 | TGTGCCAGCAGCTTAGGACAGGCGAGCGCCTACGAGCAGTACTTC | CASSLGQASAYEQYF
- | TRBD2 | TRBJ2-7 | TRBV5-8 | TGTGCCAGCAGTTCACCGAGGGCTAGCGGGAGGACCTACGAGCAGTACTTC | CASSSPRASGRTYEQYF
- | - | TRBJ2-5 | TRBV27 | TGTGCCAGCAGTTTAATCGGGGATCGCGGAGCCCGTCCTGAGACCCAGTACTTC | CASSLIGDRGARPETQYF
- | - | TRBJ1-5 | TRBV19 | TGTGCCACCGAAGGGGGTCCTGGCAATCAGCCCCAGCATTTT | CATEGGPGNQPQHF
- | - | TRBJ1-2 | TRBV7-9 | TGTGCCAGCAGCCCCCCAGGGTGGAATGGCTACACCTTC | CASSPPGWNGYTF
- | TRBD1 | TRBJ1-6 | TRBV13 | TGTGCCAGCAGCCCGCGGACAGGGTTGGGTTCACCCCTCCACTTT | CASSPRTGLGSPLHF
- | - | TRBJ2-1 | TRBV4-3 | TGCGCCAGCAGCCAAGAAGGCGGGGTTGAGCAGTTCTTC | CASSQEGGVEQFF
- | - | TRBJ2-5 | TRBV24-1 | TGTGCCACCAGTGTGCCGGGATTAGAGACCCAGTACTTC | CATSVPGLETQYF
- | - | TRBJ1-2 | TRBV3-1/TRBV3-2 | TGTGCCAGCAGCCAAGATCGGCAGGGCAGGTACGGCTACACCTTC | CASSQDRQGRYGYTF
few | - | TRBJ1-1 | TRBV4-2 | TGTGCCAGCAGCCAGGACAGGAACACTGAAGCTTTCTTT | CASSQDRNTEAFF
- | TRBD2 | TRBJ2-1 | TRBV5-7 | TGTGCCAGCAGCTTACTGGGGACTAGCGGGAGGAACAATGAGCAGTTCTTC | CASSLLGTSGRNNEQFF
- | - | TRBJ1-5 | TRBV27 | TGTGCCAGCAGTTTATCTGGGCGCCATGGGCAGCCCCAGCATTTT | CASSLSGRHGQPQHF
- | TRBD1 | TRBJ1-5 | TRBV5-8 | TGTGCCAGCCGTGACAGGGGACTAAGCAATCAGCCCCAGCATTTT | CASRDRGLSNQPQHF
- | - | TRBJ1-1 | TRBV28 | TGTGCCAGCCCAATACGAGAGGAAATAAACACTGAAGCTTTCTTT | CASPIREEINTEAFF
- | - | TRBJ1-1 | TRBV6-5 | TGTGCCAGCAGGGGAGCGGTGAACACTGAAGCTTTCTTT | CASRGAVNTEAFF
- | TRBD1 | TRBJ1-6 | TRBV5-5 | TGTGCCAGCAGCTTGGGCGGGGACAGCTATAATTCACCCCTCCACTTT | CASSLGGDSYNSPLHF
- | - | TRBJ2-3 | TRBV5-5 | TGTGCCAGCAGCTTGTGGAGAGGCACAGATACGCAGTATTTT | CASSLWRGTDTQYF
- | - | TRBJ2-7 | TRBV19 | TGTGCCAGTAGTATAGGAGGGAGTCCTTCCTACGAGCAGTACTTC | CASSIGGSPSYEQYF
- | - | TRBJ2-5 | TRBV6-5 | TGTGCCAGCAGCCCCGAACCGGGACTGTGGGAGACCCAGTACTTC | CASSPEPGLWETQYF
- | TRBD2 | TRBJ2-3 | TRBV30 | TGTGCCTGCCGGCTAGCGGGGTTTAGCACAGATACGCAGTATTTT | CACRLAGFSTDTQYF
- | TRBD2 | TRBJ2-3 | TRBV27 | TGTGCCAGCAGTTTAAGTCCCGGGACTAGCGGTGTCACAGATACGCAGTATTTT | CASSLSPGTSGVTDTQYF
- | - | TRBJ1-1 | TRBV7-9 | TGTGCCAGCAGCCTCGGGAGCGGCTTGAACACTGAAGCTTTCTTT | CASSLGSGLNTEAFF
- | - | TRBJ1-2 | TRBV4-2 | TGTGCCAGCAGCTCCGACAGGGGCTACACCTTC | CASSSDRGYTF
- | - | TRBJ1-2 | TRBV6-1 | TGTGCCAGCAGTGACCTTCCCTATGGCTACACCTTC | CASSDLPYGYTF
- | - | TRBJ1-1 | TRBV11-2 | TGTGCCAGCAGCTTTCGCGGGGGCGCGAACACTGAAGCTTTCTTT | CASSFRGGANTEAFF
- | - | TRBJ1-5 | TRBV4-3 | TGCGCCAGCAGCCCCGACAGAAATCAGCCCCAGCATTTT | CASSPDRNQPQHF
- | TRBD2 | TRBJ2-5 | TRBV7-9 | TGTGCCAGCAGAGCTGCTAGCGGGAGTGAGACCCAGTACTTC | CASRAASGSETQYF
- | - | TRBJ2-7 | TRBV13 | TGTGCCAGCAGCTCCGGGAACTACGAGCAGTACTTC | CASSSGNYEQYF
- | - | TRBJ2-2 | TRBV10-1 | TGCGCCAGCAGTGAGCACAGTACCGACGGGGAGCTGTTTTTT | CASSEHSTDGELFF
- | TRBD1 | TRBJ2-4 | TRBV5-5 | TGTGCCAGCAGCGAGGGACAGCCCGTGTATTACATTCAGTACTTC | CASSEGQPVYYIQYF
- | TRBD1 | TRBJ2-7 | TRBV13 | TGTGCCAGCAGCAGACCGGGACAGAGGTACGAGCAGTACTTC | CASSRPGQRYEQYF
- | TRBD1 | TRBJ2-7 | TRBV7-6 | TGTGCCAGCAGCTACCGGGACAGCGCTTCGCGCGAGCAGTACTTC | CASSYRDSASREQYF
- | TRBD1 | TRBJ1-6 | TRBV30 | TGTGCCTGGAGTTCAAGGGACAGGGCAAATTCACCCCTCCACTTT | CAWSSRDRANSPLHF
- | - | TRBJ2-7 | TRBV3-1/TRBV3-2 | TGTGCCAGCAGCCACGCGCCGACACCCGAGCAGTACTTC | CASSHAPTPEQYF
few | - | TRBJ1-2 | TRBV6-1 | TGTGCCAGCAGTGAAGGGACTCTGATCGGTGGCTACACCTTC | CASSEGTLIGGYTF
- | TRBD1 | TRBJ1-2 | TRBV4-1 | TGCGCCAGCAGCCATAGGACAGGGAACTATGGCTACACCTTC | CASSHRTGNYGYTF
once | - | TRBJ2-7 | TRBV5-4 | TGTGCCAGCAGCTTGGCCTCAAGTGAAACTTTCTACGAGCAGTACTTC | CASSLASSETFYEQYF
- | - | TRBJ2-5 | TRBV7-8 | TGTGCCAGCAGCAAAGCGGTTTTTGGGGAGGAGACCCAGTACTTC | CASSKAVFGEETQYF
- | TRBD1 | TRBJ2-7 | TRBV7-9 | TGTGCCAGCAGCCCCCGACAGGGAAACACCTACGAGCAGTACTTC | CASSPRQGNTYEQYF
- | TRBD1 | TRBJ1-1 | TRBV7-9 | TGTGCCAGCAGCTTAGGAGGGGGCCAGGCTTTCTTT | CASSLGGGQAFF
- | TRBD1 | TRBJ2-7 | TRBV7-2 | TGTGCCAGCAAGCCGACAGGGTTCTCCTACGAGCAGTACTTC | CASKPTGFSYEQYF